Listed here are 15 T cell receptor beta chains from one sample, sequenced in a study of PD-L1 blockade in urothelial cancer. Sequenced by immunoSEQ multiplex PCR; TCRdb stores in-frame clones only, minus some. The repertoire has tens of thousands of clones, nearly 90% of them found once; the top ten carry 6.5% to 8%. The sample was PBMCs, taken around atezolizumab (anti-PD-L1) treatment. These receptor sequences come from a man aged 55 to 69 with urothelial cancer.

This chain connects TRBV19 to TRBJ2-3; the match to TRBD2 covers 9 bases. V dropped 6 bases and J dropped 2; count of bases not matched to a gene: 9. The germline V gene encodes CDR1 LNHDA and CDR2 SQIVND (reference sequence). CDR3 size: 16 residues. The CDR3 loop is CASSELAGDLTDTQYF. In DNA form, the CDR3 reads TGTGCCAGTAGCGAATTAGCGGGGGACCTCACAGATACGCAGTATTTT.

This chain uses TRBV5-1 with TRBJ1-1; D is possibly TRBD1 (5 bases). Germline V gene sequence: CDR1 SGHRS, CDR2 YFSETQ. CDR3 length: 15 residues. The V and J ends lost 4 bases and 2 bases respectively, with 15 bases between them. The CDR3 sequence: CASSPDSGTNTEAFF. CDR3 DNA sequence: TGCGCCAGCAGCCCCGATAGCGGGACCAACACTGAAGCTTTCTTT.

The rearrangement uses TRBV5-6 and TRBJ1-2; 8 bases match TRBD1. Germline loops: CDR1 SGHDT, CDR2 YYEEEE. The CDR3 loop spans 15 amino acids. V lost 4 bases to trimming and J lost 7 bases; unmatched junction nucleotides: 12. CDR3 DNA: TGTGCCAGCAGCCACCGATTGCGGACAGGGCTTGGCTACACCTTC. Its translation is CASSHRLRTGLGYTF.

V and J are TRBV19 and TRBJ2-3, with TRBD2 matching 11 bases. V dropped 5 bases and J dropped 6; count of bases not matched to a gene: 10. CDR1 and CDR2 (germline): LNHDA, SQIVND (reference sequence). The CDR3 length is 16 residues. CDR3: CASSFWGSSGGDTQYF. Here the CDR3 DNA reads TGTGCCAGTAGTTTTTGGGGATCTAGCGGGGGGGATACGCAGTATTTT.

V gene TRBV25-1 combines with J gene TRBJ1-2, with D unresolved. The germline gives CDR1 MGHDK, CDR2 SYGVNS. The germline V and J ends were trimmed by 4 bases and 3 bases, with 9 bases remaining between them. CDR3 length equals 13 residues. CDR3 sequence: CASSVRRDYGYTF. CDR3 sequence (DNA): TGTGCCAGCAGTGTACGACGGGACTATGGCTACACCTTC.

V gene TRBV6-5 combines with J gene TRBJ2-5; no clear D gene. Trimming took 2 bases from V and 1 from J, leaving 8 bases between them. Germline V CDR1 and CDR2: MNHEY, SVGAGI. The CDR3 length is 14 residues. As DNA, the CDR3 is TGTGCCAGCAGTTACCGGCAGGTCCAAGAGACCCAGTACTTC. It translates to CASSYRQVQETQYF.

The DNA for the CDR3 is TGTGCCAGCAGTTTCCCAGGGGGCCTAGTTTCCGGGGAGCTGTTTTTT. It specifies CASSFPGGLVSGELFF. This chain uses TRBV28 with TRBJ2-2; 8 bases match TRBD1. Unmatched junction bases numbered 9, after V lost 3 bases and J lost 6 bases. The germline CDR1 and CDR2 sequences are MDHEN and SYDVKM. The CDR3 length is 16 residues.

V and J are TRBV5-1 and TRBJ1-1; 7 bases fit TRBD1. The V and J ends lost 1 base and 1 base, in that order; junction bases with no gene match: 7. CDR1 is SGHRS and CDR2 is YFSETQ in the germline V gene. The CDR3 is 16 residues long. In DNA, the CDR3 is TGCGCCAGCAGCTTGCGGGCAGGGGGTCAGAACACTGAAGCTTTCTTT. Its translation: CASSLRAGGQNTEAFF.

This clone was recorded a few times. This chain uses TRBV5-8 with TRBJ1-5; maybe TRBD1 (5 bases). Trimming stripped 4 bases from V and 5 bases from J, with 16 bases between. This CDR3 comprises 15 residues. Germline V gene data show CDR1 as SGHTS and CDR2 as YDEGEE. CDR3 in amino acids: CASSPGVSGDQPQHF. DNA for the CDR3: TGTGCCAGCAGCCCCGGCGTTTCGGGGGATCAGCCCCAGCATTTT. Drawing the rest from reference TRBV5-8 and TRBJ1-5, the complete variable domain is EAGVTQSPTHLIKTRGQQATLRCSPISGHTSVYWYQQALGLGLQFLLWYDEGEERNRGNFPPRFSGRQFPNYSSELNVNALELEDSALYLCASSPGVSGDQPQHFGDGTRLSIL.

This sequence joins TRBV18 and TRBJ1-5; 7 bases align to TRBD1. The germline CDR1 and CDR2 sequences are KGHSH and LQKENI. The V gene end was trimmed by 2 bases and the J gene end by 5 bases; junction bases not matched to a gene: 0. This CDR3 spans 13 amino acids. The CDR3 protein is CASSPDRDQPQHF. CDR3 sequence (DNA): TGTGCCAGCTCACCAGACAGGGATCAGCCCCAGCATTTT.

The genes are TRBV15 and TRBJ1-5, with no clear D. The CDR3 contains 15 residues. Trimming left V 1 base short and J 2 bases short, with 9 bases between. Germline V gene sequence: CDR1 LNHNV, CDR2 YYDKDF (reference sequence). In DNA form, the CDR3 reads TGTGCCACCAGCAGAGGTCGGTCGGGCAATCAGCCCCAGCATTTT. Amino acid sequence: CATSRGRSGNQPQHF.

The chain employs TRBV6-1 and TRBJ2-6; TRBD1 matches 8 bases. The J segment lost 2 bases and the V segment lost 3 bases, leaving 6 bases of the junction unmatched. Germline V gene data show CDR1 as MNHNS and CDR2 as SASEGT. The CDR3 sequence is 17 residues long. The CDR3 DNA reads TGTGCCAGCAGTGATTTCAGGGGGCTTGCTGGGGCCAACGTCCTGACTTTC. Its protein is CASSDFRGLAGANVLTF.

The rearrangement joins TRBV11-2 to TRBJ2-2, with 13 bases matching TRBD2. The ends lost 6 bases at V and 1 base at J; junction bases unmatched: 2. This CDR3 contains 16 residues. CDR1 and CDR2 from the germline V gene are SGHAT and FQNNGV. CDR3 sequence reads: CASRRLAGGNTGELFF. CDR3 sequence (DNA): TGTGCCAGCAGGAGACTAGCGGGGGGGAACACCGGGGAGCTGTTTTTT.

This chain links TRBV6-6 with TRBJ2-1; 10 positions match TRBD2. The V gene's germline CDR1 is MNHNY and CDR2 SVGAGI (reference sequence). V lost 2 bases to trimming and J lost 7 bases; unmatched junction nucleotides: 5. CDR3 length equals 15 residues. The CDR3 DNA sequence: TGTGCCAGCAGTTACAGCGGGGGGGCGTTTAATGAGCAGTTCTTC. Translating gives CASSYSGGAFNEQFF.

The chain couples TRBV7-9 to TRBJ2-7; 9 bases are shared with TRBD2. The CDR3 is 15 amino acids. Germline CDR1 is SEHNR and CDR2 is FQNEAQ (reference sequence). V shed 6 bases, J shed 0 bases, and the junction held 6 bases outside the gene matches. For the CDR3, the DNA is TGTGCCAGCAGTACGAGCGGGGGGAGCTCCTACGAGCAGTACTTC. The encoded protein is CASSTSGGSSYEQYF. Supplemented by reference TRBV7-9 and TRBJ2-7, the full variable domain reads DTGVSQNPRHKITKRGQNVTFRCDPISEHNRLYWYRQTLGQGPEFLTYFQNEAQLEKSRLLSDRFSAERPKGSFSTLEIQRTEQGDSAMYLCASSTSGGSSYEQYFGPGTRLTVT.